This T cell receptor beta chain is drawn from a study of cytomegalovirus exposure and HLA in healthy donors. Study background: About 85 million unique TCR sequences came from HLA-typed donors in an early release.

The study's findings and limits: In a later analysis, specific HLA alleles were associated with 15,000 to 20,000 TCR beta sequences at a 0.05 false discovery rate. Confirmation was obtained in vitro that a few CMV-associated chains are specific for CMV antigens.

Note on this clone: What it binds is unknown.

The PCR made use of 60 Vbeta and 13 Jbeta primers. The data were produced by immunoSEQ multiplex PCR, yet TCRdb's version contains in-frame clones alone and is incomplete. This table holds some 110,000 clones, around 70% found once. This TCR derives from a boy younger than 18 in good health and CMV-seronegative. Sequencing was done on a sample of PBMCs.

CDR3 in amino acids: CASRSGQARTEAFF. CDR3 in DNA: TGTGCCAGCAGGTCGGGACAGGCCAGGACTGAAGCTTTCTTT. The V and J genes are TRBV28 and TRBJ1-1, with 8 bases that match TRBD1. V shed 6 bases and J 5 bases; nucleotides not matched to a gene: 8. The CDR3 has 14 amino acids. Per the germline V gene, CDR1 is MDHEN and CDR2 is SYDVKM. Together with reference TRBV28 and TRBJ1-1, the CDR3 gives the full variable domain: DVKVTQSSRYLVKRTGEKVFLECVQDMDHENMFWYRQDPGLGLRLIYFSYDVKMKEKGDIPEGYSVSREKKERFSLILESASTNQTSMYLCASRSGQARTEAFFGQGTRLTVV.